This T cell receptor beta chain was sequenced during a study of blood T cell repertoires in COVID-19. Across the whole study: T cells, B-cell-depleted T cells, or PBMCs supplied cDNA or gDNA.

Germline V gene lookup returns CDR1 MNHEY and CDR2 SVGEGT. This CDR3 has 14 amino acids. The ends were cut back, 6 bases at V and 4 bases at J, with 13 bases in the middle. Authors' methods: Estimated nucleated cell counts came from reference gene primer amplification. Only in-frame clones appear in the TCRdb table, and some are missing; sequencing was by immunoSEQ multiplex PCR. The V and J calls and clone size are taken from that table; D and trimming were inferred from the DNA. The sample yields fewer than 350,000 clones, 81% seen once. The rearrangement links TRBV6-2 or TRBV6-3 to TRBJ1-5; D is possibly TRBD1 (5 bases). Sequences were obtained from peripheral blood. This sequence originates from a woman aged 60-75 years with active or convalescent COVID-19. The CDR3, as DNA: TGTGCCAGCAGACCTAGACAGCAGAATCAGCCCCAGCATTTT. Translating gives CASRPRQQNQPQHF.